This entry lists 14 T cell receptor beta chains sequenced from one sample in a study of blood T cell repertoires in COVID-19. Sequenced by immunoSEQ multiplex PCR; TCRdb stores in-frame clones only, minus some. In the table there are 90,000 or so clones, around 89% of which are singletons. The sequencing input was peripheral blood. The source of these receptors is a woman of 80 years or more with active or convalescent COVID-19.

The rearrangement uses TRBV13 and TRBJ2-1; 11 bases align to TRBD2. CDR1 PRHDT and CDR2 FYEKMQ come from the germline V gene (reference sequence). CDR3 length equals 15 residues. Losses at the gene ends were 4 bases for V and 6 bases for J; bases not matched to a gene: 5. The DNA for the CDR3 is TGTGCCAGCAGCTCGGGACTAGCGGCAAGCAATGAGCAGTTCTTC. Protein sequence: CASSSGLAASNEQFF.

This chain joins TRBV10-2 and TRBJ2-1; 7 nucleotides align to TRBD2. The CDR3 spans 16 residues. Trimming took 6 bases from V and 0 from J; bases not matched to a gene: 8. Germline CDR1 and CDR2: WSHSY and SAAADI. This CDR3 is CASRLALTSSYNEQFF. The CDR3 DNA is TGCGCCAGCAGACTAGCGCTAACGAGCTCCTACAATGAGCAGTTCTTC.

The chain employs TRBV5-1 and TRBJ2-3; D is perhaps TRBD2 (6 bases). The V gene's germline CDR1 is SGHRS and CDR2 YFSETQ. The CDR3 is 15 residues long. V was clipped by 0 bases and J by 6 bases, with 14 bases between them. The CDR3 DNA sequence: TGCGCCAGCAGCTTGGGGGGACTCCCCCCCGATACGCAGTATTTT. Its translation: CASSLGGLPPDTQYF.

The chain joins TRBV29-1 to TRBJ2-7; TRBD2 agrees at 9 bases. The V and J ends lost 6 bases and 6 bases, in that order; junction bases with no gene match: 6. This CDR3 region has 12 residues. CDR1 and CDR2 from the germline V gene are SQVTM and ANQGSEA. CDR3 in amino acids: CSVLGLASEQYF. CDR3 nucleotides: TGCAGCGTGTTGGGACTAGCATCCGAGCAGTACTTC.

The chain employs TRBV7-9 and TRBJ2-7, with D possibly matching TRBD1 (6 bases). This CDR3 has 13 residues. V lost 5 bases and J 2 bases, leaving 10 bases between the germline ends. Germline V gives CDR1 SEHNR, CDR2 FQNEAQ (reference sequence). The CDR3 spells CASSDRNAYEQYF. Written as DNA, the CDR3 is TGTGCCAGCAGCGACAGGAACGCCTACGAGCAGTACTTC.

The genes are TRBV2 and TRBJ1-1; D is unresolved. The CDR3 runs 15 residues. V was clipped by 7 bases and J by 1 base, with 16 bases between them. Germline V CDR1 and CDR2: SNHLY, FYNNEI. The chain's CDR3 is CASTLEGGRNTEAFF. CDR3 sequence (DNA): TGTGCCAGCACCTTAGAGGGAGGCCGGAACACTGAAGCTTTCTTT.

V usage is TRBV2 and J usage is TRBJ2-5; 9 bases are a match to TRBD1. Germline V gene sequence: CDR1 SNHLY, CDR2 FYNNEI. This CDR3 is built from 16 residues. The V and J ends lost 5 bases and 3 bases, in that order; junction bases with no gene match: 10. The CDR3 DNA sequence: TGTGCCAGCAGTTTCCTCGGGACAGGGAAGGAAGAGACCCAGTACTTC. Its protein product is CASSFLGTGKEETQYF.

This clone was recorded only once. J is TRBJ2-7 and V is TRBV9; TRBD2 matches 8 bases. The trim removed 4 bases at V and 6 bases at J, leaving 12 bases unmatched. The CDR3 consists of 15 residues. Germline assignment: CDR1 SGDLS and CDR2 YYNGEE. The CDR3 DNA is TGTGCCAGCAGCCCCCATGCGGGAGGCTCGGCCGAGCAGTACTTC. Translated, it gives CASSPHAGGSAEQYF.

The chain has TRBV4-1 and TRBJ1-5, with a possible D match to TRBD1 (5 bases). V lost 4 bases and J lost 2, with 12 bases in between. Per germline, CDR1 MGHRA and CDR2 YSYEKL. CDR3 size: 15 residues. CDR3 nucleotide sequence: TGCGCCAGCAGCCCAATCCCGACAGGCAATCAGCCCCAGCATTTT. Its protein product is CASSPIPTGNQPQHF.

The chain has TRBV6-5 and TRBJ2-7; D perhaps matches TRBD2 (5 bases). The germline V gene has CDR1 MNHEY and CDR2 SVGAGI. V dropped 0 bases and J dropped 5 bases, with 14 bases sitting between them. The CDR3 is 15 amino acids. The CDR3 loop reads CASSYSSETWNEQYF. The CDR3 nucleotides are TGTGCCAGCAGTTACTCTAGCGAGACTTGGAACGAGCAGTACTTC.

This rearrangement joins TRBV5-1 to TRBJ1-1; D remains ambiguous. The CDR3 extends over 13 amino acids. The V end lost 0 bases, the J end lost 5 bases, and 8 bases lay between the germline ends. The germline V gene has CDR1 SGHRS and CDR2 YFSETQ. The CDR3 DNA sequence: TGCGCCAGCAGCTTGGAATCAGAAACTGAAGCTTTCTTT. This sequence encodes CASSLESETEAFF.

This chain joins TRBV18 and TRBJ2-7; D gene unclear. V lost 3 bases, J lost 3 bases, and 15 bases lay in between. The germline gives CDR1 KGHSH, CDR2 LQKENI. The CDR3 runs 15 residues. The CDR3 sequence: CASSPLDTLGYEQYF. DNA of the CDR3: TGTGCCAGCTCACCCCTCGACACTTTGGGCTACGAGCAGTACTTC.

The chain is built from TRBV4-3 and TRBJ1-4, with D perhaps TRBD1 (5 bases). CDR1 is LGHNA, CDR2 YSLEER, per germline. The CDR3 extends over 14 amino acids. V lost 0 bases and J 7 bases, leaving 9 bases between the germline ends. Here the CDR3 DNA reads TGCGCCAGCAGCCAAGATAGGACAAGTGAAAAACTGTTTTTT. Translated: CASSQDRTSEKLFF.

V is TRBV28 and J is TRBJ1-2; TRBD1 matches at 8 bases. V lost 6 bases, J lost 6 bases, and 9 bases stayed unmatched. Per the germline V gene, CDR1 is MDHEN and CDR2 is SYDVKM. The length of the CDR3 is 14 residues. In DNA, the CDR3 is TGTGCCAGCAGGGAACAGGGGGATGTGGATGGCTACACCTTC. Protein sequence: CASREQGDVDGYTF.